This TCR beta chain was recovered during a study of cytomegalovirus exposure and HLA in healthy donors. In its sample, this clone was seen a few times. Germline loops: CDR1 SGHTA, CDR2 FQGNSA. The CDR3 contains 15 residues. V gave up 0 bases and J gave up 8 bases; unmatched junction bases: 7. The method was immunoSEQ multiplex PCR; TCRdb's version includes in-frame clones alone and lacks a portion of them. Of roughly 230,000 clones listed, around 91% were seen once; the top ten hold approximately 3.1%. The sequencing sample was made of PBMCs. This TCR was recovered from a woman younger than 45 in good health and CMV-seronegative. The chain employs TRBV7-2 and TRBJ2-1, with 7 bases identical to TRBD2. CDR3 in DNA: TGTGCCAGCAGCTTAGCGGGAGGGAAAAGGGATGAGCAGTTCTTC. Its translation is CASSLAGGKRDEQFF.